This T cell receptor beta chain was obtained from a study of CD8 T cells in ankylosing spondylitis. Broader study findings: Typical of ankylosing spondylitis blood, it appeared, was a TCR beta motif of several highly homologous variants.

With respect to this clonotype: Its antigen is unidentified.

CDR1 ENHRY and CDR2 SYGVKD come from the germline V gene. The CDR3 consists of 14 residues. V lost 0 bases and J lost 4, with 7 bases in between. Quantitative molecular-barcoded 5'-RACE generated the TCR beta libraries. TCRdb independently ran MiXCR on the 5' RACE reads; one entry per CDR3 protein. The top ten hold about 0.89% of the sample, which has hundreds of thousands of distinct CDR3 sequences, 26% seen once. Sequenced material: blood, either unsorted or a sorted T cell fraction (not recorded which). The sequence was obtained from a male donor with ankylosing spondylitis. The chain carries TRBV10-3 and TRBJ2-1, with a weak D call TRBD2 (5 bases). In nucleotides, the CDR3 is TGTGCCATCAGTGAGTCATCGGGGTACAATGAGCAGTTCTTC. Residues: CAISESSGYNEQFF.